This T cell receptor beta chain was retrieved from a study of OX40 agonist ivuxolimab in advanced cancers. At the level of the whole study: Ivuxolimab was an agonistic, fully human IgG2 monoclonal antibody directed against OX40 (CD134), a costimulatory receptor. The dose-escalation cohort was roughly 83% male with a mean age of around 64 years, ranging from roughly 23 to 90. Of the approximately 50 dose-escalation patients, hepatocellular carcinoma was present in some 19, melanoma in roughly 15, renal cell carcinoma in 9 and head and neck cancer in 9. Intravenous ivuxolimab was administered to patients every 2 weeks at six dose levels: 0.01, 0.1, 0.3, 1.5, 3 and 10 mg/kg. Partial responses were achieved by three dose-escalation patients, of whom one had hepatocellular carcinoma and two had cutaneous melanoma. The point of sequencing TCRbeta in the periphery was to test whether ivuxolimab changed TCR sequence diversity and drove clonal T-cell expansion. The paper describes the monotherapy dose-escalation part (N of about 50 patients) of the phase I trial of ivuxolimab. Prior anti-PD-1, anti-PD-L1 or anti-CTLA-4 therapy was permitted, and 40% to 50% of dose-escalation patients had received checkpoint inhibitors.

General findings and caveats noted by the study authors: After ivuxolimab, CD8+ T cells had more expanded clones than CD4+ T cells on average. Low levels of normalized T-cell clonal expansion were also shown by some nonresponding patients. In the 0.1-3.0 mg/kg groups, partial responders had among the lowest normalized peripheral clonal expansion, particularly in CD8+ T cells. Antigen specificity was not determined for the clonally expanded peripheral T cells. At doses from 0.1 to 3.0 mg/kg, clonal expansion was seen in both CD4+ and CD8+ blood T cells between baseline and week 6.

For sequencing of the TCRbeta CDR3 region, genomic DNA was extracted from the sorted cells. TCRbeta CDR3 regions were sequenced using the immunoSEQ Assay. Not all clones reach the TCRdb copy of this immuneACCESS table, which keeps in-frame sequences only. Checked studies attribute under half of the gap to unresolved V genes and leave the rest unexplained. Here the sample has 70,000 to 85,000 clones; approximately 92% occur a single time. In total, the top ten clones hold 4.8% of the sample. The trial excluded patients who had a history of autoimmune disease or who were on systemic immunosuppression. Peripheral blood for TCR sequencing was collected from all dose cohorts at baseline, on cycle 4 day 1, and on cycle 7 day 1. Samples were obtained from an open-label, multicenter, first-in-human phase I dose-escalation trial of ivuxolimab. Adults with locally advanced or metastatic melanoma, renal cell carcinoma, hepatocellular carcinoma or head and neck squamous cell carcinoma were enrolled in the trial. Before TCR sequencing, CD4+ T cells and CD8+ T cells were sorted from peripheral blood as separate populations.

CDR1 and CDR2 were assigned from the germline V gene (reference sequence) as SGHNT and YYREEE. The CDR3 holds 15 amino acids from the cysteine to the phenylalanine. Only the CDR3 DNA is retained, 45 bases long and in frame from the first base. Trimming leaves V shorter by 2 bases and J shorter by 5 bases, with the junction holding 8 bases beyond the gene matches. Details on this clone: This receptor's antigen is unknown. No base qualities exist here, and no much larger clone lies one base off it.

The sequence derives from an adult with an advanced solid tumor such as melanoma, head and neck, liver or kidney cancer. The chain uses TRBV5-4 and TRBJ2-5; 8 of the junction bases match TRBD1. Source: CD4+ or CD8+ T cells sorted from blood, taken in a trial of the OX40 agonist ivuxolimab. In nucleotides, the sequence is TGTGCCAGCAGCTTCGGACAGGGTCGAGGGGAGACCCAGTACTTC. Translated, this gives CASSFGQGRGETQYF.